This entry describes one TCR beta chain. Its antigen is not identified. The PCR employed 60 Vbeta primers together with 13 Jbeta primers. Clones were read by immunoSEQ multiplex PCR, and TCRdb kept only the in-frame ones, dropping some. Here the sample spans 150,000 to 200,000 clones, 85% being singletons. This entry is derived from a study of cytomegalovirus exposure and HLA in healthy donors. Study-wide background: Membership in the Caucasian-associated ancestry cluster was found for approximately 85% of a few hundred genotyped donors.

Regarding the study as a whole: An analysis was carried out at a later point. It showed that HLA-associated TCR beta chains were more clonally expanded than equally common non-associated chains.

This TCR came from a man between 18 and 29 years old in good health and CMV-seropositive. Sequenced sample: PBMCs.

CDR3 loop: CASSQDRWTYGYTF. DNA for the CDR3: TGCGCCAGCAGCCAAGACCGTTGGACATACGGCTACACCTTC. The J gene is TRBJ1-2, the V gene TRBV4-1; tentative D call: TRBD1 (5 bases). The CDR3 runs to 14 residues. Trimming removed 0 bases from V and 8 bases from J, with 13 bases in between. CDR1 is MGHRA, CDR2 YSYEKL, per germline.